This T cell receptor beta chain came from a study of T cells in Graves' hyperthyroidism and ophthalmopathy. Uncontrolled infections, other autoimmune diseases, pregnancy or lactation led to exclusion of patients. What was amplified from RNA transcripts were TCR beta CDR3 regions. The HTBI primer set was used in a first-round RT-PCR of the TCR CDR3. A single record per CDR3 protein comes from TCRdb applying MiXCR to the multiplex PCR reads. The data show under 400,000 distinct CDR3 sequences, with roughly a fifth seen just once and over 40% held by the top ten. Trimming stripped 3 bases from V and 5 bases from J, with 8 bases between. Per the germline V gene, CDR1 is LNHDA and CDR2 is SQIVND (reference sequence). There are 13 residues in the CDR3.

Sequencing was performed on blood. This TCR was sampled from a woman aged 50 to 60 with Graves' hyperthyroidism. The V gene is TRBV19, the J gene TRBJ2-4; D gene uncertain. CDR3: CASSMGLENIQYF. The CDR3 nucleotides are TGTGCCAGTAGTATGGGCCTGGAAAACATTCAGTACTTC.